This is a list of T cell receptor beta chains from one sample in a study of CD8+ T cells in alopecia areata. Clones were sequenced by immunoSEQ multiplex PCR, and TCRdb holds only the in-frame ones, with some missing. The table shows roughly 200,000 clones, with over 55% occurring only once. The sample consisted of CD4+ T cells sorted from blood, taken at week 0. Source of these receptors: a human donor with alopecia areata. Both conserved end residues are part of each CDR3. D genes are given only for firm matches. Clone size is shown for a subset of rows, as once, few, many or a class of expanded clone.

d_gene,j_gene,v_gene,len,abundance,CDR3nt,CDR3aa
TRBD2,TRBJ2-5,TRBV4-3,14,.,TGCGCCAGCAGCCCCCTGGGACTAGAAGAGACCCAGTACTTC,CASSPLGLEETQYF
.,TRBJ1-1,TRBV30,11,.,TGTGCCTGGAGTGGCGGGATTGAAGCTTTCTTT,CAWSGGIEAFF
.,TRBJ2-1,TRBV30,12,.,TGTGCCTGGAGTCCTTCCTACAATGAGCAGTTCTTC,CAWSPSYNEQFF
.,TRBJ2-6,TRBV30,14,.,TGTGCCTTGCCAGAGGTCTCTGGGGCCAACGTCCTGACTTTC,CALPEVSGANVLTF
.,TRBJ1-1,TRBV5-6,14,.,TGTGCCAGCGCTTCGTCGATCGGCGGCACTGAAGCTTTCTTT,CASASSIGGTEAFF
.,TRBJ1-1,TRBV29-1,13,few,TGCAGCGTTGACCAGGGGCACAACACTGAAGCTTTCTTT,CSVDQGHNTEAFF
.,TRBJ2-2,TRBV5-1,15,.,TGCGCCAGCAGCTTTGCGACGAAGAGGGCCGGGGAGCTGTTTTTT,CASSFATKRAGELFF
.,TRBJ2-7,TRBV7-2,13,.,TGTGCCAGCAGCTACGACTCCTCCTACGAGCAGTACTTC,CASSYDSSYEQYF
TRBD1,TRBJ2-7,TRBV6-5,14,.,TGTGCCACTTCAACCGGGACAGGGCGGCTTGAGCAGTACTTC,CATSTGTGRLEQYF
TRBD1,TRBJ2-1,TRBV2,15,once,TGTGCCAGCAGTCTTGACAGGGAATCCTACAATGAGCAGTTCTTC,CASSLDRESYNEQFF
.,TRBJ1-1,TRBV29-1,12,.,TGCAGCGTTGCTGGGTCGGCTGTTGAAGCTTTCTTT,CSVAGSAVEAFF
.,TRBJ1-4,TRBV29-1,12,.,TGCAGCGCCACAGGGATTCAGGAAAAACTGTTTTTT,CSATGIQEKLFF
.,TRBJ2-3,TRBV7-9,14,.,TGTGCCAGCAGCCCGGACTTAAGCACAGATACGCAGTATTTT,CASSPDLSTDTQYF
TRBD2,TRBJ2-3,TRBV30,14,once,TGTGCCTGGAGTAGCGGGGGGGGCACAGATACGCAGTATTTT,CAWSSGGGTDTQYF
.,TRBJ1-2,TRBV7-2,16,.,TGTGCCAGCAGCTTAGGTTTTGGGGAAGCGGACTATGGCTACACCTTC,CASSLGFGEADYGYTF
.,TRBJ2-5,TRBV27,12,.,TGTGCCAGCAGTTCCCCCGGAGAGACCCAGTACTTC,CASSSPGETQYF
.,TRBJ1-2,TRBV30,13,.,TGTGCCTGGAATAGGGACACTTACTATGGCTACACCTTC,CAWNRDTYYGYTF
TRBD2,TRBJ2-1,TRBV29-1,16,many,TGCAGCGTTGAAGATCCGATAGCGGGCTCCTACAATGAGCAGTTCTTC,CSVEDPIAGSYNEQFF
.,TRBJ2-7,TRBV10-3,15,once,TGTGCCATCAGTGAGTCCTCGCAGGAAACCTACGAGCAGTACTTC,CAISESSQETYEQYF
.,TRBJ2-7,TRBV7-2,14,.,TGTGCCAGCAGGGAAGGGGGGTCCTCCTACGAGCAGTACTTC,CASREGGSSYEQYF
.,TRBJ1-5,TRBV10-3,13,.,TGTGCCATCAGTGAGTCGTTCGTAGAGCCCCAGCATTTT,CAISESFVEPQHF
.,TRBJ2-3,TRBV29-1,14,.,TGCAGCGCCCGGGACGTATCTAGCACAGATACGCAGTATTTT,CSARDVSSTDTQYF
TRBD1,TRBJ2-7,TRBV7-7,13,.,TGTGCCAGCAGTCCGGACAGGGGCCACGAGCAGTACTTC,CASSPDRGHEQYF
.,TRBJ2-1,TRBV4-1,17,few,TGCGCCAGCAGCCGACAATCCGGGGGTTCGACCTACAATGAGCAGTTCTTC,CASSRQSGGSTYNEQFF
TRBD1,TRBJ1-5,TRBV10-3,14,.,TGTGCCATCAGTGAGGGGACAGGTTTTCAGCCCCAGCATTTT,CAISEGTGFQPQHF
.,TRBJ2-1,TRBV5-6,14,few,TGTGCCAGCAGCTTGAGCATCCGGTACAATGAGCAGTTCTTC,CASSLSIRYNEQFF
.,TRBJ1-1,TRBV30,14,.,TGTGCCTGGAGTACCGGACAGAGGAACACTGAAGCTTTCTTT,CAWSTGQRNTEAFF
.,TRBJ1-5,TRBV5-6,15,.,TGTGCCAGCAGCCTACAGGGAATAAGCAATCAGCCCCAGCATTTT,CASSLQGISNQPQHF
.,TRBJ1-2,TRBV30,10,.,TGTGCTACCCCGACAGGTGGCTACACCTTC,CATPTGGYTF
.,TRBJ2-3,TRBV7-6,13,.,TGTGCCAGCAGCTTAGGATCACCCGATACGCAGTATTTT,CASSLGSPDTQYF
.,TRBJ2-2,TRBV7-6,15,.,TGTGCCAGCAGCTTTGAACAGGCCAACACCGGGGAGCTGTTTTTT,CASSFEQANTGELFF
TRBD1,TRBJ1-2,TRBV29-1,13,.,TGCAGCGTTGGAGACAGGGCAAACTATGGCTACACCTTC,CSVGDRANYGYTF
TRBD1,TRBJ1-2,TRBV5-1,13,.,TGCGCCAGCAGCTGGACAGGAGATATTGGCTACACCTTC,CASSWTGDIGYTF
.,TRBJ1-5,TRBV2,15,.,TGTGCCAGCAGCCCGGCGAGGGGGATCAATCAGCCCCAGCATTTT,CASSPARGINQPQHF
.,TRBJ2-1,TRBV20-1,11,.,TGCAGTGCCGATATCCGGAATGAGCAGTTCTTC,CSADIRNEQFF
TRBD1,TRBJ1-2,TRBV29-1,12,.,TGCAGCGTCGGACAGGGGGCGGCGGGCTACACCTTC,CSVGQGAAGYTF
.,TRBJ1-1,TRBV7-9,16,.,TGTGCCAGCAGCTTAGAACTCTCAGTCGGGAGAACTGAAGCTTTCTTT,CASSLELSVGRTEAFF
.,TRBJ1-2,TRBV19,13,few,TGTGCCAGTAGTATCGAGGGCTTCAGTGGCTACACCTTC,CASSIEGFSGYTF
.,TRBJ2-3,TRBV29-1,15,.,TGCAGCGTTGAACAGGCTGCGTCACGCACAGATACGCAGTATTTT,CSVEQAASRTDTQYF
TRBD1,TRBJ1-2,TRBV10-3,14,.,TGTGCCATCAGTGGGACAGGGAGGAGCTATGGCTACACCTTC,CAISGTGRSYGYTF
.,TRBJ1-4,TRBV29-1,15,.,TGCAGCGCAGCTCCAGGGAGAGGGACTAATGAAAAACTGTTTTTT,CSAAPGRGTNEKLFF
.,TRBJ1-1,TRBV11-3,14,few,TGTGCCAGCAGCTTTACCAAGGGGAACACTGAAGCTTTCTTT,CASSFTKGNTEAFF
.,TRBJ2-6,TRBV7-2,13,few,TGTGCCAGCACCCTCGGGGGGGCCAACGTCCTGACTTTC,CASTLGGANVLTF
.,TRBJ2-1,TRBV29-1,11,few,TGCACCGACAGCTCCTACAATGAGCAGTTCTTC,CTDSSYNEQFF
.,TRBJ1-6,TRBV5-6,15,.,TGTGCCAGCAGCACCAAAACAGTGAGATACTCACCCCTCCACTTT,CASSTKTVRYSPLHF
.,TRBJ1-1,TRBV6-5,16,.,TGTGCCAGCAGTTCCCGGACTTTTTCATGGAACACTGAAGCTTTCTTT,CASSSRTFSWNTEAFF
.,TRBJ2-5,TRBV30,12,.,TGTGCCTGGTCTACAGGGAAAGAGACCCAGTACTTC,CAWSTGKETQYF
.,TRBJ2-2,TRBV7-3,14,.,TGTGCCAGCAGCTTAGACAGCTACACCGGGGAGCTGTTTTTT,CASSLDSYTGELFF
TRBD1,TRBJ2-5,TRBV5-6,13,.,TGTGCCAGCAGCGCGGACAGGCGGGAGACCCAGTACTTC,CASSADRRETQYF
.,TRBJ1-2,TRBV5-5,14,once,TGTGCCAGCAGCCTTCAGGGGCAGGGCTATGGCTACACCTTC,CASSLQGQGYGYTF
.,TRBJ1-5,TRBV5-6,15,.,TGTGCCAGCAGCCTGGACGGCGGGAGCAATCAGCCCCAGCATTTT,CASSLDGGSNQPQHF
.,TRBJ2-6,TRBV27,14,few,TGTGCCAGCAGTGCCCGTGGGGGGGCCAACGTCCTGACTTTC,CASSARGGANVLTF
.,TRBJ1-2,TRBV19,14,.,TGTGCCAGTAGTATAGTTCCAGGGATCTATGGCTACACCTTC,CASSIVPGIYGYTF
TRBD1,TRBJ1-2,TRBV25-1,13,.,TGTGCCAGCAGTGTGGGACAGAACTATGGCTACACCTTC,CASSVGQNYGYTF
.,TRBJ2-7,TRBV27,15,once,TGTGCCAGCAGTTTATCTTCCTTACCGTCCTACGAGCAGTACTTC,CASSLSSLPSYEQYF
.,TRBJ2-5,TRBV30,13,.,TGTGCCTGGAGTGTACTGGGTCGAGAGACCCAGTACTTC,CAWSVLGRETQYF
.,TRBJ1-4,TRBV27,16,few,TGTGCCATCCGTTACAGAAAACGTTCACCTAATGAAAAACTGTTTTTT,CAIRYRKRSPNEKLFF